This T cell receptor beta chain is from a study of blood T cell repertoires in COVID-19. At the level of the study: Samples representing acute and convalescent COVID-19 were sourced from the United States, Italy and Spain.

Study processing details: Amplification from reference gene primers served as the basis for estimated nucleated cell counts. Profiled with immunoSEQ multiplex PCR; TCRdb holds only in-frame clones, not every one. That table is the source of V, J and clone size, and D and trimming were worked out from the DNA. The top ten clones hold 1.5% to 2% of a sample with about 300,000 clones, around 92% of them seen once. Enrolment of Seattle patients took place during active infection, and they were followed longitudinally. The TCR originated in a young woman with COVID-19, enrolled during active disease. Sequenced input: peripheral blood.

The CDR3, as DNA: TGCGCCAGCAGCCCGCGGACATCGGTGAACACTGAAGCTTTCTTT. Encoded protein: CASSPRTSVNTEAFF. The V gene is TRBV5-1, the J gene TRBJ1-1; tentative D call: TRBD1 (5 bases). The germline gives CDR1 SGHRS, CDR2 YFSETQ. The CDR3 totals 15 residues. Trimming pared 4 bases from V and 0 bases from J, leaving 13 bases between. The variable domain in full, completed from reference TRBV5-1 and TRBJ1-1, reads KAGVTQTPRYLIKTRGQQVTLSCSPISGHRSVSWYQQTPGQGLQFLFEYFSETQRNKGNFPGRFSGRQFSNSRSEMNVSTLELGDSALYLCASSPRTSVNTEAFFGQGTRLTVV.